One sample yielded the 4 T cell receptor beta chains listed below, sequenced in a study of blood T cell repertoires in COVID-19. Assay used: immunoSEQ multiplex PCR; TCRdb lists only in-frame clones, some missing. The repertoire holds roughly 380,000 clones, around 84% seen once, with approximately 3.6% in the top ten. Sequencing was performed on peripheral blood. The receptors stem from a woman between 18 and 29 years old with acute or convalescent COVID-19.

The rearrangement links TRBV7-3 to TRBJ2-1, with TRBD2 matching 11 bases. J was trimmed by 8 bases and V by 2 bases; bases with no gene match: 11. The CDR3 extends over 17 amino acids. In germline, CDR1 is SGHTA, CDR2 FQGTGA. CDR3 amino acids: CASSLYGRLAGGDEQFF. The CDR3 DNA reads as TGTGCCAGCAGCTTATACGGTCGGCTAGCGGGAGGCGATGAGCAGTTCTTC.

This CDR3 reads CASSPEITGNTEAFF. The CDR3 DNA reads as TGTGCCAGCAGCCCCGAAATTACAGGTAACACTGAAGCTTTCTTT. The chain recombines TRBV5-4 with TRBJ1-1; D may be TRBD1 (5 bases). The germline V and J ends were trimmed by 4 bases and 2 bases, with 15 bases remaining between them. From germline, CDR1 is SGHNT and CDR2 YYREEE (reference sequence). This CDR3 contains 15 residues.

The CDR3 here is CASSFSAAGTEAFF. CDR3 DNA: TGTGCCAGCAGCTTTTCGGCCGCGGGCACTGAAGCTTTCTTT. The rearrangement uses TRBV7-2 and TRBJ1-1; unclear D gene. Trimming shortened V by 3 bases and J by 4 bases, and 12 bases separated the two germline ends. Germline V CDR1 and CDR2: SGHTA, FQGNSA. The CDR3 totals 14 residues.

V is TRBV11-2 and J is TRBJ2-7; tentatively, D is TRBD1 (6 bases). Trimming removed 3 bases from V and 3 bases from J, with 9 bases in between. Germline CDR1 is SGHAT and CDR2 is FQNNGV. The CDR3 runs 13 residues. The CDR3 protein is CASSLDSFYEQYF. The CDR3 DNA follows: TGTGCCAGCAGCTTGGACAGTTTCTACGAGCAGTACTTC.